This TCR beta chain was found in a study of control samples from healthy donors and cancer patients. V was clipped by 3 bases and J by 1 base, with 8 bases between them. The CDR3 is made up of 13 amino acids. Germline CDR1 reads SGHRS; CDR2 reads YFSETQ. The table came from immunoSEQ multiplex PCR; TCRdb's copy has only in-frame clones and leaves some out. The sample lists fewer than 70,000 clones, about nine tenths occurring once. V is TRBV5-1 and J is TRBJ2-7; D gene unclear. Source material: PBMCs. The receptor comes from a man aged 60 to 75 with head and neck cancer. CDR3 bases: TGCGCCAGCAGCTCCGGAAGGTCCTACGAGCAGTACTTC. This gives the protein CASSSGRSYEQYF.